The next 2 T cell receptor beta chains were all read from a single sample in a study of CD4 T cells in relation to SARS-CoV-2 and coronaviruses. Assay: immunoSEQ multiplex PCR; the TCRdb copy retains only in-frame clones and omits some. This sample yields roughly 17,000 clones, of which nearly 85% are seen a single time; about 38% belongs to the top ten. Before the COVID-19 pandemic, during about 2011-2019, CD4+ T cells were taken from unexposed donors. CD4+ T cells were isolated from the cells after roughly 11 days of culture. The antigens these receptors bind are not known. Sequencing was done on a sample of CD4+ T cells from PBMCs, cultured in vitro. The receptor source for this set is a human donor in good health.

This rearrangement joins TRBV28 to TRBJ2-2; D assignment may be TRBD1 or TRBD2 (5 bases each). Deletions cut 6 bases from V and 3 bases from J, with 17 bases between. From germline, CDR1 is MDHEN and CDR2 SYDVKM. The CDR3 spans 16 residues. The CDR3 protein is CASRPGRIGHTGELFF. The CDR3 DNA follows: TGTGCCAGCAGACCGGGACGGATAGGCCACACCGGGGAGCTGTTTTTT.

The chain is built from TRBV10-2 and TRBJ2-4, with a possible D match to TRBD2 (6 bases). The CDR3 loop spans 15 amino acids. V lost 4 bases and J lost 5, with 15 bases in between. Germline V gives CDR1 WSHSY, CDR2 SAAADI. The CDR3 protein is CASSVFSGGENIQYF. CDR3 DNA: TGCGCCAGCAGTGTTTTTAGCGGAGGGGAAAACATTCAGTACTTC.